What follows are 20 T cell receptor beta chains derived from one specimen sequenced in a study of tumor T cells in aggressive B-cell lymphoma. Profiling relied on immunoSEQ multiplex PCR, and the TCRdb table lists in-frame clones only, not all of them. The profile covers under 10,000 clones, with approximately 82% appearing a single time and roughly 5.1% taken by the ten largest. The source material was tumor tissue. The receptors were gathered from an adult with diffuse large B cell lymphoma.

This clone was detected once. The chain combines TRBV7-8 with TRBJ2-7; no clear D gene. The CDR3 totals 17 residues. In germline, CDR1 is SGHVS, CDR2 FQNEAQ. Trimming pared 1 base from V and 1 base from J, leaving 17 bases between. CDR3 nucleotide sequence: TGTGCCAGCAGCTTAGAAATGGGCCCCAACCCGTCCTACGAGCAGTACTTC. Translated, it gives CASSLEMGPNPSYEQYF.

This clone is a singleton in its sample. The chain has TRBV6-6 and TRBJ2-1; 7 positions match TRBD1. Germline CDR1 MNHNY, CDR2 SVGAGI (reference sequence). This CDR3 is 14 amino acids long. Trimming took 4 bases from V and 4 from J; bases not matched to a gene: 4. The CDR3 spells CASSFRDRYNEQFF. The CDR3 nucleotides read TGTGCCAGCAGTTTTAGGGACAGATACAATGAGCAGTTCTTC.

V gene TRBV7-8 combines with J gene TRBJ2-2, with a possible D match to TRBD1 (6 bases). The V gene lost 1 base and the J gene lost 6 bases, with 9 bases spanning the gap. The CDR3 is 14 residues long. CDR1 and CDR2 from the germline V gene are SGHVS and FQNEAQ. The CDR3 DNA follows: TGTGCCAGCAGCTTAGGACAGGCTCCCGGGGAGCTGTTTTTT. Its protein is CASSLGQAPGELFF.

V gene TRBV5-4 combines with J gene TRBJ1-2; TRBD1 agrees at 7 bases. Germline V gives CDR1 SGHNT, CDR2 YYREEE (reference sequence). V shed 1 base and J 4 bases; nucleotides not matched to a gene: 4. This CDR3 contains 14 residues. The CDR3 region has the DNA TGTGCCAGCAGCTTGAGGGACAGACTCTATGGCTACACCTTC. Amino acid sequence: CASSLRDRLYGYTF.

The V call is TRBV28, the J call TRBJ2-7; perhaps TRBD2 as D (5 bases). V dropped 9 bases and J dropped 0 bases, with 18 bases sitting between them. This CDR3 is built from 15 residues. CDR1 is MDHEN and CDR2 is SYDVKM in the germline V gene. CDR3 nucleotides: TGTGCCAGTTCGGTTCGAGGGATCCGCTCCTACGAGCAGTACTTC. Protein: CASSVRGIRSYEQYF.

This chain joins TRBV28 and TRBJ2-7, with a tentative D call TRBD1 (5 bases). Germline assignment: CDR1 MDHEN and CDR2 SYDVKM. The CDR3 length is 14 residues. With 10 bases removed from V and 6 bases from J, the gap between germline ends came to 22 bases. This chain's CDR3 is CAITRRARGGEQYF. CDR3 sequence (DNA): TGTGCCATAACCAGAAGGGCTAGGGGTGGCGAGCAGTACTTC.

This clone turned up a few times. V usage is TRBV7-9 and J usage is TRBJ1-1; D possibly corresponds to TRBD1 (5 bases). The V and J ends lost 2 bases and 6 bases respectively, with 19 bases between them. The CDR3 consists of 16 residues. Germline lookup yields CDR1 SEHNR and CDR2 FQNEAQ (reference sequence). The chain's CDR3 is CASSLSLSQGAAEAFF. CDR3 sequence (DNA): TGTGCCAGCAGCTTATCTCTCAGTCAAGGGGCGGCTGAAGCTTTCTTT. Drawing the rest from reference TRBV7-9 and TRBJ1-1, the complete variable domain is DTGVSQNPRHKITKRGQNVTFRCDPISEHNRLYWYRQTLGQGPEFLTYFQNEAQLEKSRLLSDRFSAERPKGSFSTLEIQRTEQGDSAMYLCASSLSLSQGAAEAFFGQGTRLTVV.

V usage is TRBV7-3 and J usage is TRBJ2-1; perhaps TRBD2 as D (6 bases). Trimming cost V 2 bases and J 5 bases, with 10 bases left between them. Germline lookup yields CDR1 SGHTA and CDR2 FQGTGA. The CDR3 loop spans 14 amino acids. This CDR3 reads CASSLLGRNNEQFF. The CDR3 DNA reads TGTGCCAGCAGCTTACTGGGGAGGAACAATGAGCAGTTCTTC.

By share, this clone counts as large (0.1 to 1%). The CDR3 DNA is TGTGCCAGCACCGCCACGGGGGGGGCGCCAGCTCGGGGGAGGGGTAATGAGCAGTTCTTC. It is translated as CASTATGGAPARGRGNEQFF. The chain has TRBV28 and TRBJ2-1; 8 positions match TRBD2. Germline V CDR1 and CDR2: MDHEN, SYDVKM. The trim removed 7 bases at V and 7 bases at J, leaving 27 bases unmatched. This CDR3 is 20 amino acids long. The full variable domain, its missing parts supplied by reference TRBV28 and TRBJ2-1, is DVKVTQSSRYLVKRTGEKVFLECVQDMDHENMFWYRQDPGLGLRLIYFSYDVKMKEKGDIPEGYSVSREKKERFSLILESASTNQTSMYLCASTATGGAPARGRGNEQFFGPGTRLTVL.

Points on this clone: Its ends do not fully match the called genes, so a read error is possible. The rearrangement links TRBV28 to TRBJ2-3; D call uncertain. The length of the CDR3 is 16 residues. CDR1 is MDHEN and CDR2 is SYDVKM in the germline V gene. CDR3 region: CANSFSLVTSTDTQYF. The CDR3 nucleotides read TGTGCCAACAGTTTTTCGCTAGTCACTAGCACAGATACGCAGTATTTT.

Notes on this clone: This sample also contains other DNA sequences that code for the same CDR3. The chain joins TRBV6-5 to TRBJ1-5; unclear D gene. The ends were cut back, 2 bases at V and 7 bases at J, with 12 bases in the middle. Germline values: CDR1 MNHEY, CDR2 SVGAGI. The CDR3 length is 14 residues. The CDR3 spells CASSYGTEGQPQHF. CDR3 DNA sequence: TGTGCCAGCAGTTACGGAACAGAGGGCCAGCCCCAGCATTTT.

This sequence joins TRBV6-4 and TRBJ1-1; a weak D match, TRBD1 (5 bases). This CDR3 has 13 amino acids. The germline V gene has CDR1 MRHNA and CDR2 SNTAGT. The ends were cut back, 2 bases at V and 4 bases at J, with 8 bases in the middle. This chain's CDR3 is CASSDGTLTEAFF. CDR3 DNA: TGTGCCAGCAGTGACGGGACTCTCACTGAAGCTTTCTTT.

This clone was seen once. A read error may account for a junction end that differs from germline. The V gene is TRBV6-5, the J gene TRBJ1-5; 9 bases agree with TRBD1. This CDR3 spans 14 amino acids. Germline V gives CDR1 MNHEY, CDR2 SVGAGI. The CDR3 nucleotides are TGTGCCAGCAGGAAACAGGGGGCAGATCAGCTCCAGCATTTT. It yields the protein CASRKQGADQLQHF.

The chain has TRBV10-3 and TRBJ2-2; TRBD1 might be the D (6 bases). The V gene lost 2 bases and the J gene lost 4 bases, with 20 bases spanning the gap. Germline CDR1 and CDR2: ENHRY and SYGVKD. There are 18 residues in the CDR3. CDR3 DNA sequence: TGTGCCATCAGTGAGCTGCTCTTTGGGGACACAAGCACCGGGGAGCTGTTTTTT. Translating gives CAISELLFGDTSTGELFF.

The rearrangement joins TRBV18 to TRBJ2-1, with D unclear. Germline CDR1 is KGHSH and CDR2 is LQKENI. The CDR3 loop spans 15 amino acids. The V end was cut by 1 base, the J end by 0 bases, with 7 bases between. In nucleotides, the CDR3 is TGTGCCAGCTCACCACGGCTAGACTCCTACAATGAGCAGTTCTTC. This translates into CASSPRLDSYNEQFF.

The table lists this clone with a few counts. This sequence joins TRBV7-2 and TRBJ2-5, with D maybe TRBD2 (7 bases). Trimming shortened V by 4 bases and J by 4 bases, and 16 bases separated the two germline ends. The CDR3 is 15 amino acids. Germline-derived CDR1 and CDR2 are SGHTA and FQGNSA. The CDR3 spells CASSSQGGGRETQYF. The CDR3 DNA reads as TGTGCCAGCAGCTCCCAAGGGGGGGGTCGAGAGACCCAGTACTTC.

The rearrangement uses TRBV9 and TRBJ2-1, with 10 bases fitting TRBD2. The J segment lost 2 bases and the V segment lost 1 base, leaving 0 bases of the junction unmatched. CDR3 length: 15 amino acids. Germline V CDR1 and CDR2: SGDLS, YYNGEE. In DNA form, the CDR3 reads TGTGCCAGCAGCGTAAGCGGGAGGGCCTACAATGAGCAGTTCTTC. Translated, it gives CASSVSGRAYNEQFF.

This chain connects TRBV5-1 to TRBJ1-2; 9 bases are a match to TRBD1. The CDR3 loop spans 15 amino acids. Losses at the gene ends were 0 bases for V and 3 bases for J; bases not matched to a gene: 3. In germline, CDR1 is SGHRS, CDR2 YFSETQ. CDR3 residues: CASSLVGQGDYGYTF. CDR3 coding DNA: TGCGCCAGCAGCTTGGTGGGACAGGGCGACTATGGCTACACCTTC.

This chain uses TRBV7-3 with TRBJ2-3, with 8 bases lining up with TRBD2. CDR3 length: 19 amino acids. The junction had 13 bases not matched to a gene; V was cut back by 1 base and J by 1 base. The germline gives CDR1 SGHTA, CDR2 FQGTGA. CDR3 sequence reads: CASSLNVAGGPRGTDTQYF. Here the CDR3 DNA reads TGTGCCAGCAGCTTAAATGTTGCGGGAGGTCCCCGTGGCACAGATACGCAGTATTTT.

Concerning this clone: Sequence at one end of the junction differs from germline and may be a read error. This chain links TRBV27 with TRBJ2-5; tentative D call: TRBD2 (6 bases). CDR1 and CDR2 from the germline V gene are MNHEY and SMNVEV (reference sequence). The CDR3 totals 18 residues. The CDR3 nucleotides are TGTACCAGCAGACGTATTCGGGGACTTACCCTGTACCAAGAGACCCAGTACTTC. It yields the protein CTSRRIRGLTLYQETQYF.